Below, 18 T cell receptor beta chains from the same sample are listed, as sequenced in a study of OX40 agonist ivuxolimab in advanced cancers. To prepare the library, the immunoSEQ multiplex PCR assay was applied. The clones in this table, taken by TCRdb from immuneACCESS, are in-frame only. Not every clone is retained; where verified, under half of the shortfall comes from an unresolved V gene, and the cause of the rest is unknown. A total of around 40,000 clones appear in this sample, roughly 80% of them only once. The ten largest clones take up 4.2% of the sample. The specimen was CD4+ or CD8+ T cells sorted from blood, collected in a trial of the OX40 agonist ivuxolimab. These receptors were taken from an adult with an advanced solid tumor such as melanoma, head and neck, liver or kidney cancer.

J is TRBJ1-1 and V is TRBV2; TRBD1 aligns across 7 bases. Losses at the gene ends were 7 bases for V and 4 bases for J; bases not matched to a gene: 6. Germline CDR1 is SNHLY and CDR2 is FYNNEI. The CDR3 loop spans 13 amino acids. CDR3 amino acids: CASKDRASTEAFF. The DNA for the CDR3 is TGTGCCAGCAAAGACAGGGCGAGCACTGAAGCTTTCTTT. Complete variable domain (other parts from reference TRBV2 and TRBJ1-1): EPEVTQTPSHQVTQMGQEVILRCVPISNHLYFYWYRQILGQKVEFLVSFYNNEISEKSEIFDDQFSVERPDGSNFTLKIRSTKLEDSAMYFCASKDRASTEAFFGQGTRLTVV.

V gene TRBV4-1 combines with J gene TRBJ2-3; D unclear. Germline CDR1 and CDR2: MGHRA and YSYEKL. V lost 0 bases, J lost 1 base, and 8 bases lay in between. The CDR3 sequence is 15 residues long. The CDR3 DNA sequence: TGCGCCAGCAGCCAAGAAGAAGGGCGCACAGATACGCAGTATTTT. Translating gives CASSQEEGRTDTQYF.

The gene calls are TRBV5-1 and TRBJ2-1; the match to TRBD2 covers 7 bases. The CDR3 totals 17 residues. V lost 1 base to trimming and J lost 0 bases; unmatched junction nucleotides: 7. Looked up from germline, CDR1 is SGHRS and CDR2 is YFSETQ. The DNA of the CDR3 is TGCGCCAGCAGCTTGTGGCCGCGGGGGAGCTCCTACAATGAGCAGTTCTTC. Protein product: CASSLWPRGSSYNEQFF.

The V gene is TRBV20-1, the J gene TRBJ2-7; D tentatively reads TRBD1 or TRBD2 (5 bases each). Per the germline V gene, CDR1 is DFQATT and CDR2 is SNEGSKA (reference sequence). V was shortened by 8 bases and J by 6 bases, with 11 bases between the two germline ends. The CDR3 totals 10 residues. DNA for the CDR3: TGCAGTCCTGAGGGGTGCGAGCAGTACTTC. It specifies CSPEGCEQYF.

The rearrangement joins TRBV5-1 to TRBJ2-3; D tentatively fits TRBD1 or TRBD2 (6 bases each). CDR1 SGHRS and CDR2 YFSETQ come from the germline V gene. Trimming removed 3 bases at V and 2 bases at J, with 13 bases between. The CDR3 runs to 15 residues. The CDR3 sequence is CASSSERGPTDTQYF. The CDR3, as DNA: TGCGCCAGCAGCTCCGAACGGGGGCCCACAGATACGCAGTATTTT. The full variable domain, its missing parts supplied by reference TRBV5-1 and TRBJ2-3, is KAGVTQTPRYLIKTRGQQVTLSCSPISGHRSVSWYQQTPGQGLQFLFEYFSETQRNKGNFPGRFSGRQFSNSRSEMNVSTLELGDSALYLCASSSERGPTDTQYFGPGTRLTVL.

V usage is TRBV2 and J usage is TRBJ1-6, with D unresolved. Germline assignment: CDR1 SNHLY and CDR2 FYNNEI. The CDR3 loop spans 15 amino acids. Trimming stripped 1 base from V and 8 bases from J, with 12 bases between. This CDR3 is CASSEEGRWDSPLHF. In nucleotides, the CDR3 is TGTGCCAGCAGTGAAGAGGGTCGCTGGGATTCACCCCTCCACTTT.

For the CDR3, the DNA is TGTGCCTGGAGTGCCGACAGGAAAGGCTACGAGCAGTACTTC. This encodes CAWSADRKGYEQYF. The rearrangement joins TRBV30 to TRBJ2-7, with D possibly matching TRBD1 (6 bases). The CDR3 has 14 residues. Trimming removed 1 base from V and 3 bases from J, with 13 bases in between. Germline CDR1 is GTSNPN and CDR2 is SVGIG (reference sequence).

The rearrangement links TRBV7-2 to TRBJ1-1; no clear D gene. Germline CDR1 and CDR2: SGHTA and FQGNSA. This CDR3 contains 14 residues. V was pared by 2 bases and J by 1 base, with 8 bases between. The DNA of the CDR3 is TGTGCCAGCAGCTTACGCACTGGGAACACTGAAGCTTTCTTT. Its protein product is CASSLRTGNTEAFF.

The chain has TRBV19 and TRBJ1-5; TRBD1 might be the D (6 bases). Germline-derived CDR1 and CDR2 are LNHDA and SQIVND (reference sequence). This CDR3 has 13 residues. V shed 6 bases and J shed 9 bases, with 15 bases lying between them. CDR3 nucleotides: TGTGCCAGTAGCTCAGCAGGGGAAAGGCCCCAGCATTTT. As protein: CASSSAGERPQHF.

This clone was recorded only once. The gene calls are TRBV6-5 and TRBJ2-7, with D perhaps matching TRBD1 or TRBD2 (6 bases each). Germline loops: CDR1 MNHEY, CDR2 SVGAGI. Trimming removed 7 bases at V and 3 bases at J, with 16 bases between. This CDR3 is 14 amino acids long. CDR3 coding DNA: TGTGCCAGCACGCCACAGGGACTCCTCTACGAGCAGTACTTC. Protein product: CASTPQGLLYEQYF.

The V call is TRBV7-9, the J call TRBJ2-2; TRBD2 might be the D (6 bases). Trimming took off 11 bases at V and 6 bases at J, with 16 bases between the two ends. The CDR3 contains 13 residues. Germline lookup yields CDR1 SEHNR and CDR2 FQNEAQ (reference sequence). This chain's CDR3 is CAGGDLGPGELFF. The CDR3 DNA reads as TGTGCCGGAGGGGACTTGGGACCCGGGGAGCTGTTTTTT.

The DNA for the CDR3 is TGTGCCAGCAGCCCAGGGCGTATGAACACTGAAGCTTTCTTT. This encodes CASSPGRMNTEAFF. The rearrangement joins TRBV7-8 to TRBJ1-1, with D tentatively TRBD1 (5 bases). V was pared by 5 bases and J by 0 bases, with 10 bases between. The CDR3 runs to 14 residues. CDR1 and CDR2 from the germline V gene are SGHVS and FQNEAQ.

The gene calls are TRBV2 and TRBJ1-5; D gene unclear. The CDR3 extends over 15 amino acids. The germline V and J ends were trimmed by 7 bases and 3 bases, with 16 bases remaining between them. Germline CDR1 and CDR2: SNHLY and FYNNEI. CDR3 in DNA: TGTGCCAGCACATTATCGGGGATTCCCAATCAGCCCCAGCATTTT. It yields the protein CASTLSGIPNQPQHF.

The chain couples TRBV2 to TRBJ2-2; a weak D match, TRBD1 (5 bases). Germline V gene lookup returns CDR1 SNHLY and CDR2 FYNNEI. The CDR3 covers 13 residues. V lost 6 bases and J lost 5, with 10 bases in between. Written as DNA, the CDR3 is TGTGCCAGCAGGGCAGGGCGAACCGGGGAGCTGTTTTTT. This encodes CASRAGRTGELFF. Full variable domain (remainder filled in from reference TRBV2 and TRBJ2-2): EPEVTQTPSHQVTQMGQEVILRCVPISNHLYFYWYRQILGQKVEFLVSFYNNEISEKSEIFDDQFSVERPDGSNFTLKIRSTKLEDSAMYFCASRAGRTGELFFGEGSRLTVL.

This rearrangement joins TRBV5-1 to TRBJ2-5; D perhaps matches TRBD2 (6 bases). V lost 2 bases and J lost 7, with 15 bases in between. Germline V lookup: CDR1 SGHRS, CDR2 YFSETQ. The CDR3 spans 14 residues. The CDR3 is CASSLGGAVRTQYF. The CDR3, as DNA: TGCGCCAGCAGCTTAGGAGGGGCGGTTCGGACCCAGTACTTC.

This chain connects TRBV7-9 to TRBJ1-4; D gene ambiguous. The V and J ends lost 5 bases and 5 bases respectively, with 12 bases between them. The CDR3 runs to 14 residues. Per the germline V gene, CDR1 is SEHNR and CDR2 is FQNEAQ (reference sequence). The CDR3 DNA is TGTGCCAGCAGCCCCGGGATGAGCAATGAAAAACTGTTTTTT. As protein: CASSPGMSNEKLFF.

V is TRBV10-1 and J is TRBJ2-3; D is unresolved. The CDR3 contains 12 residues. Germline CDR1 reads WNHNN; CDR2 reads SYGVQD (reference sequence). Trimming left V 5 bases short and J 5 bases short, with 8 bases between. The CDR3 loop is CASSPSGDTQYF. The DNA for the CDR3 is TGCGCCAGCAGTCCCTCAGGAGATACGCAGTATTTT.

The V gene is TRBV7-3, the J gene TRBJ2-6; D is ambiguous. Deletions cut 5 bases from V and 6 bases from J, with 8 bases between. Germline V gene lookup returns CDR1 SGHTA and CDR2 FQGTGA. The CDR3 loop spans 13 amino acids. DNA for the CDR3: TGTGCCAGCAGCCCTCTAGAGGCCAACGTCCTGACTTTC. This translates into CASSPLEANVLTF.